This T cell receptor beta chain derives from a study of blood T cell repertoires in COVID-19. Turning to the study itself: Both acute and convalescent COVID-19 samples were obtained from the United States, Italy and Spain. Sample material is recorded as cDNA or gDNA derived from T cells, B-cell-depleted T cells, or PBMCs.

Per the authors' pipeline: Nucleated cell counts were estimated from reference gene primer amplification. Sequencing was performed with immunoSEQ multiplex PCR; in TCRdb, only in-frame clones are kept and a portion is missing. That table furnishes V, J and clone size, whereas the DNA furnished D and trimming. The data contain some 130,000 clones, approximately 88% of them singletons. This clone was counted between two and nine times. Per the germline V gene, CDR1 is SNHLY and CDR2 is FYNNEI. The CDR3 consists of 13 residues. V lost 7 bases and J lost 5, with 11 bases in between. The sequenced material came from peripheral blood. This rearrangement joins TRBV2 to TRBJ2-2; tentatively, D is TRBD2 (5 bases). This TCR came from a man in his 60s with acute or convalescent COVID-19. CDR3 DNA sequence: TGTGCCAGCAACTTGAGGGCGACCGGGGAGCTGTTTTTT. Residues: CASNLRATGELFF.